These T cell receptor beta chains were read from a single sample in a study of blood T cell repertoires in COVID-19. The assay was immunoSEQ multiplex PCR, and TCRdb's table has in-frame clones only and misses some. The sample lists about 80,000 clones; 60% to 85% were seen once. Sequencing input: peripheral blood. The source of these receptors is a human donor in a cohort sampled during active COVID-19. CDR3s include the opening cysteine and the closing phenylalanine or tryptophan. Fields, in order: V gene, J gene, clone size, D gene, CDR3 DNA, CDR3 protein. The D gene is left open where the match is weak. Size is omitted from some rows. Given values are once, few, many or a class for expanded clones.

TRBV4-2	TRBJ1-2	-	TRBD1	TGTGCCAGCAGCCAGGCCGGGACAGGGTTTAATGGCTACACCTTC	CASSQAGTGFNGYTF
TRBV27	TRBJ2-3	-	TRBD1	TGTGCCAGCAGTACAGGGGTAGATACGCAGTATTTT	CASSTGVDTQYF
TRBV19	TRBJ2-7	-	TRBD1	TGTGCCAGTAGTATCGCTACAGGGGCGGTTTACGAGCAGTACTTC	CASSIATGAVYEQYF
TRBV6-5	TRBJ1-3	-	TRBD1	TGTGCCAGCAGTTCCCCACTGACAGGGTCTGGAAACACCATATATTTT	CASSSPLTGSGNTIYF
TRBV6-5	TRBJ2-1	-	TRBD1	TGTGCCAGCAGGAGGGACAGGGGTGAGGCTGAGCAGTTCTTC	CASRRDRGEAEQFF
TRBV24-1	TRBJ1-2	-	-	TGTGCCACCAGTCACCCTGACAGGTCCATTTACCCTAACTATGGCTACACCTTC	CATSHPDRSIYPNYGYTF
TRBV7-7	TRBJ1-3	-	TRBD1	TGTGCTAGCAGCTCCGGGACAGGAACTGGAAACACCATATATTTT	CASSSGTGTGNTIYF
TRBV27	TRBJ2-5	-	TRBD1	TGTGCCAGCAGTAAGGACAGGGGACAGGGTTTACGAGAGACCCAGTACTTC	CASSKDRGQGLRETQYF
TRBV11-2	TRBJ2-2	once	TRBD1	TGTGCCAGCAGCTTAGATCGGGGCAGGGGGCTGGTCGGGGAGCTGTTTTTT	CASSLDRGRGLVGELFF
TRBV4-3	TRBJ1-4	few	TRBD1	TGCGCCAGCAGCCAAGATAGAGGACAGGGTGATGAAAAACTGTTTTTT	CASSQDRGQGDEKLFF
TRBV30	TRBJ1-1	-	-	TGTGCCTGGAACTCCCGAGGGGAAGCTTTCTTT	CAWNSRGEAFF
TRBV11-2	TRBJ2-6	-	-	TGTGCCAGCAGCCGACAGAGCTCTGGGGCCAACGTCCTGACTTTC	CASSRQSSGANVLTF
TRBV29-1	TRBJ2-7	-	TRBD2	TGCAGCGTTGTGACTAGCGGGACCTACGAGCAGTACTTC	CSVVTSGTYEQYF
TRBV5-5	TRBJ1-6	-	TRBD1	TGTGCCAGCAGCCGGACAGGGAGTAATTCACCCCTCCACTTT	CASSRTGSNSPLHF
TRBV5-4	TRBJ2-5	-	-	TGTGCCAGCACTCGAGCTTCAGGGGTAGAGACCCAGTACTTC	CASTRASGVETQYF
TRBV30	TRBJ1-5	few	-	TGTGCCTGGAGTGTAAGGGGCCGCGCCTCTTTAGGCAATCAGCCCCAGCATTTT	CAWSVRGRASLGNQPQHF
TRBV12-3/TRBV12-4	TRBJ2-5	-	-	TGTGCCAGCAGTTTGCCTAGCGAGGAGACCCAGTACTTC	CASSLPSEETQYF
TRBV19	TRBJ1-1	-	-	TGTGCCAGTAGTACGGGAGCTGTACTAATGAACACTGAAGCTTTCTTT	CASSTGAVLMNTEAFF
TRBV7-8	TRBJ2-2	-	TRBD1	TGTGCCAGCAGCTTACGAGAGCGACAGGGGGGGACCGGGGAGCTGTTTTTT	CASSLRERQGGTGELFF
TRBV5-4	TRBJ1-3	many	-	TGTGCCAGCAGCTGGGGGGGGGCTAACTCTGGAAACACCATATATTTT	CASSWGGANSGNTIYF
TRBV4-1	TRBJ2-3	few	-	TGCGCCAGCAGCCAAGTCGATGGCGGGGTTGAAGCGCAGTATTTT	CASSQVDGGVEAQYF
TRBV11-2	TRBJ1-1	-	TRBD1	TGTGCCAGCAGCCTAACCCGACAGGGGCTTGCAGCTTTCTTT	CASSLTRQGLAAFF
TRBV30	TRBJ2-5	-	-	TGTGCCTGGAGTACGAGGGGGGGGTTGGAGACCCAGTACTTC	CAWSTRGGLETQYF
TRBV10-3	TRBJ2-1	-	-	TGTGCCATCAGCTCACAGGGACCTGGCGGTGAGCAGTTCTTC	CAISSQGPGGEQFF
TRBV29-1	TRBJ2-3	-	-	TGCAGCGTTCGACGGCCGGGGACAGATACGCAGTATTTT	CSVRRPGTDTQYF
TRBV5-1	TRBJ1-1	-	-	TGCGCCAGCAGCCCCCTGACAGGGAACACTGAAGCTTTCTTT	CASSPLTGNTEAFF
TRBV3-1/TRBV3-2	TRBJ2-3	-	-	TGTGCCAGCAAACGGGATAACACAGATACGCAGTATTTT	CASKRDNTDTQYF
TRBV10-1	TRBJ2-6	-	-	TGCGCCAGCAGTCGGCGGTGGGGGCCTGGGGCCAACGTCCTGACTTTC	CASSRRWGPGANVLTF
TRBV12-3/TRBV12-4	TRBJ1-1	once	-	TGTGCCGGGGGGAAGGGTCGGAACACTGAAGCTTTCTTT	CAGGKGRNTEAFF
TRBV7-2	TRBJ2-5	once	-	TGTGCCAGCAGCTTAAGACCAGGCTGGGAGACCCAGTACTTC	CASSLRPGWETQYF
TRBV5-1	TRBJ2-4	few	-	TGCGCCAGCAGCTTGGATAGCAGTTGGCCCAAAAACATTCAGTACTTC	CASSLDSSWPKNIQYF
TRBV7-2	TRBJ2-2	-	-	TGTGCCAGCGGGGCGGGGTGGAACACCGGGGAGCTGTTTTTT	CASGAGWNTGELFF
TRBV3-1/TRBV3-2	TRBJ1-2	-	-	TGTGCCAGCAGCCAAGGGGCCCTTTATGGCTACACCTTC	CASSQGALYGYTF
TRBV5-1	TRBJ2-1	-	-	TGCGCCAGCAGCTTGGATCTAGGCAGCGAGCAGTTCTTC	CASSLDLGSEQFF
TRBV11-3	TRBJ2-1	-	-	TGTGCCAGCAGCCTCGGGGGATTCAACAATGAGCAGTTCTTC	CASSLGGFNNEQFF
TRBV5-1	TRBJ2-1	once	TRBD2	TGCGCCAGCAGCTTGGGGGGGACTAGCGGTTACGCCGATGAGCAGTTCTTC	CASSLGGTSGYADEQFF
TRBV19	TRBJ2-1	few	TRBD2	TGTGCCAGTAGTATAGTTGCGGGAGCCGGTGAGCAGTTCTTC	CASSIVAGAGEQFF
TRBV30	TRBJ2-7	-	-	TGTGCCTGGAGTGTATTTGCAGGGGACTACGAGCAGTACTTC	CAWSVFAGDYEQYF
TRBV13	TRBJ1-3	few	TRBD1	TGTGCCAGCAGCTTAGGGGACAGGGGAAACACCATATATTTT	CASSLGDRGNTIYF
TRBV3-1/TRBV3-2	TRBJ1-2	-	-	TGTGCCAGCAGCCAAGACCCACGGAACTATGGCTACACCTTC	CASSQDPRNYGYTF